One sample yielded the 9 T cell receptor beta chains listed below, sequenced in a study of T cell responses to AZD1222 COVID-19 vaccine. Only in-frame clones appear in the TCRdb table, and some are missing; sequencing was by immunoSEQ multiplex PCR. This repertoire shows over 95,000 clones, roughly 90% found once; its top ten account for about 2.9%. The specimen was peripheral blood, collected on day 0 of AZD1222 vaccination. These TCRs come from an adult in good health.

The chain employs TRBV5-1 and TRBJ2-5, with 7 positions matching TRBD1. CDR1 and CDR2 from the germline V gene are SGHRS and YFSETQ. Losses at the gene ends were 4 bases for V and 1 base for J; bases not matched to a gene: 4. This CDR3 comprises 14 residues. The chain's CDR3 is CASSLGTVQETQYF. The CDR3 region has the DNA TGCGCCAGCAGCCTTGGGACAGTCCAAGAGACCCAGTACTTC.

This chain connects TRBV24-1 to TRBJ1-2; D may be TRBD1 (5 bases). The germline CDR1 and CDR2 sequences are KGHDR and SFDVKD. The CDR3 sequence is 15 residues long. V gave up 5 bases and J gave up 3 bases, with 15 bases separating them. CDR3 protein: CATSGIGVSDYGYTF. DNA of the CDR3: TGTGCCACCAGTGGTATAGGGGTATCCGACTATGGCTACACCTTC.

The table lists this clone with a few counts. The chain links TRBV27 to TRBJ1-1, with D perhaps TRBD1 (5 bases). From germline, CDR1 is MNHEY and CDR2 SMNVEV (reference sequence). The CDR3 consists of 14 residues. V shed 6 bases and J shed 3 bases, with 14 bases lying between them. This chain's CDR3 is CASSLQVDYTEAFF. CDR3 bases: TGTGCCAGCAGCCTACAGGTAGATTACACTGAAGCTTTCTTT.

CDR3: CASSSFGQGGNQPQHF. Here the CDR3 DNA reads TGTGCCAGCAGTTCTTTCGGACAGGGGGGCAATCAGCCCCAGCATTTT. The chain joins TRBV28 to TRBJ1-5, with TRBD1 identical over 10 bases. Germline CDR1 and CDR2: MDHEN and SYDVKM. The CDR3 extends over 16 amino acids. The V segment lost 4 bases and the J segment 2 bases; nucleotides outside the gene matches: 5.

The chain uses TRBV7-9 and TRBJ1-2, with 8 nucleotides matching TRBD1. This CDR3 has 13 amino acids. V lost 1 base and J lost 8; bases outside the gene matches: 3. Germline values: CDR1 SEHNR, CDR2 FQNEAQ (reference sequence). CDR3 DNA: TGTGCCAGCAGCTTAGGGACAGGGAGAGGCTACACCTTC. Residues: CASSLGTGRGYTF.

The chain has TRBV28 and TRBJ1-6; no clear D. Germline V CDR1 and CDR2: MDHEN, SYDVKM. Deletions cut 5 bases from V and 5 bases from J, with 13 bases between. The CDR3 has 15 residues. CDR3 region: CASSIGRWDNSPLHF. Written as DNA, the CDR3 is TGTGCCAGCAGTATCGGACGGTGGGATAATTCACCCCTCCACTTT.

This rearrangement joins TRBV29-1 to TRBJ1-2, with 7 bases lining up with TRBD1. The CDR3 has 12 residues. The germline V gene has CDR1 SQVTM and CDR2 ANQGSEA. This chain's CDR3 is CSVGQTITGYTF. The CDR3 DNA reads TGCAGTGTGGGACAGACAATTACTGGCTACACCTTC.

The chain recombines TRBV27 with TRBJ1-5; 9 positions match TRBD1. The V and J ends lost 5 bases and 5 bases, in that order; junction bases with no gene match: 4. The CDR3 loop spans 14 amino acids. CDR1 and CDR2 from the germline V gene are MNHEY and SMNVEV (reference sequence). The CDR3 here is CASSQDRGYQPQHF. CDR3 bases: TGTGCCAGCAGTCAGGACAGGGGCTATCAGCCCCAGCATTTT.

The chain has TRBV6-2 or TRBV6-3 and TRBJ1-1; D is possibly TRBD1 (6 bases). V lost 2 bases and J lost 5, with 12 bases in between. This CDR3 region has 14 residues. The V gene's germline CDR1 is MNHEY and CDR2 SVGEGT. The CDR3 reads CASSYRRGGTEAFF. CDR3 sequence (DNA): TGTGCCAGCAGTTACAGGAGAGGGGGAACTGAAGCTTTCTTT.